Listed below are T cell receptor beta chains from one sample, sequenced in a study of blood T cell repertoires in COVID-19. The repertoire was sequenced with immunoSEQ multiplex PCR; TCRdb's copy has only in-frame clones and lacks some. The table shows a few hundred thousand clones, with 75% to 90% occurring only once. Sequenced input: peripheral blood. The receptors shown here come from a woman aged 55-70 years with COVID-19, enrolled during active disease. The CDR3 runs from the conserved cysteine through the conserved F or W. Each record gives: D gene, clone size, J gene, V gene, CDR3 protein, CDR3 DNA. The D gene is left open where the match is weak. Size values are once, few and many counts, or a class for expanded clones, and some rows have none.

>TRBD1|NA|TRBJ2-3|TRBV3-1/TRBV3-2
CASTERWTGGTGDTQYF
TGTGCCAGCACCGAAAGGTGGACAGGGGGCACGGGAGATACGCAGTATTTT
>NA|NA|TRBJ1-1|TRBV4-3
CASSQVGWGDTEAFF
TGCGCCAGCAGCCAAGTCGGTTGGGGGGACACTGAAGCTTTCTTT
>TRBD2|NA|TRBJ2-1|TRBV7-6
CASSPPASGVSNNEQFF
TGTGCCAGCAGCCCACCTGCTAGCGGGGTCTCTAACAATGAGCAGTTCTTC
>NA|NA|TRBJ2-3|TRBV2
CASSEVDSPVADTQYF
TGTGCCAGCAGTGAAGTGGACTCACCCGTCGCAGATACGCAGTATTTT
>NA|NA|TRBJ2-1|TRBV5-6
CASSLRDTYNEQFF
TGTGCCAGCAGCTTGCGAGACACCTACAATGAGCAGTTCTTC
>NA|NA|TRBJ2-1|TRBV18
CASSPPGGFNNEQFF
TGTGCCAGCTCACCACCGGGGGGATTCAACAATGAGCAGTTCTTC
>TRBD1|once|TRBJ1-1|TRBV4-1
CASSQEEGAHTEAFF
TGCGCCAGCAGCCAAGAAGAGGGGGCGCACACTGAAGCTTTCTTT
>NA|NA|TRBJ1-1|TRBV7-3
CASSAAQGTEAFF
TGTGCCAGCAGCGCCGCGCAGGGGACTGAAGCTTTCTTT
>TRBD1|NA|TRBJ1-1|TRBV4-3
CASSQDRQGVTEAFF
TGCGCCAGCAGCCAAGATAGACAGGGGGTTACTGAAGCTTTCTTT
>TRBD2|NA|TRBJ2-7|TRBV6-1
CATREAESGAFYEQYF
TGTGCCACCCGCGAAGCTGAGAGCGGGGCCTTCTACGAGCAGTACTTC
>TRBD1|NA|TRBJ2-3|TRBV5-8
CASSPWTGKGTDTQYF
TGTGCCAGCAGCCCCTGGACAGGGAAGGGGACAGATACGCAGTATTTT
>TRBD1|NA|TRBJ2-1|TRBV6-6
CASTLRGTGGDEQFF
TGTGCCAGCACCCTCAGGGGGACAGGGGGCGATGAGCAGTTCTTC
>NA|once|TRBJ2-6|TRBV2
CASSRDTSSGANVLTF
TGTGCCAGCTCCCGGGACACGAGCTCTGGGGCCAACGTCCTGACTTTC
>NA|NA|TRBJ1-5|TRBV6-5
CASRPSRQPNQPQHF
TGTGCCAGCAGACCTTCCCGACAGCCCAATCAGCCCCAGCATTTT
>TRBD2|few|TRBJ2-5|TRBV7-9
CASSPEGLAGETQYF
TGTGCCAGCAGCCCCGAGGGACTAGCGGGGGAGACCCAGTACTTC
>NA|NA|TRBJ1-5|TRBV6-6
CASSYGEGISNQPQHF
TGTGCCAGCAGTTACGGGGAGGGAATTAGCAATCAGCCCCAGCATTTT
>TRBD2|NA|TRBJ2-3|TRBV5-1
CASSLFSGGGTDTQYF
TGCGCCAGCAGCTTGTTTAGCGGGGGAGGCACAGATACGCAGTATTTT
>TRBD1|NA|TRBJ1-4|TRBV4-3
CASSPTGTNEKLFF
TGCGCCAGCAGCCCGACAGGGACTAATGAAAAACTGTTTTTT
>TRBD2|NA|TRBJ2-7|TRBV5-5
CASSPSGGAPTYEQYF
TGTGCCAGCAGCCCCTCGGGGGGGGCCCCAACCTACGAGCAGTACTTC
>NA|NA|TRBJ1-4|TRBV6-5
CASRSNDEKLFF
TGTGCCAGCAGATCAAATGATGAAAAACTGTTTTTT
>NA|NA|TRBJ1-2|TRBV29-1
CSVVSTGKNNYGYTF
TGCAGCGTTGTAAGCACAGGGAAGAATAACTATGGCTACACCTTC
>NA|NA|TRBJ2-7|TRBV4-1
CASSQDVRSYEQYF
TGCGCCAGCAGCCAAGATGTCCGTTCCTACGAGCAGTACTTC